One sample yielded the 17 T cell receptor beta chains listed below, sequenced in a study of vaccination and CD4 T cells after COVID-19. Treatment described: roughly 10-day PBMC culture with coronavirus spike peptide pools or control peptides (ViraFEST assay). These TCRs' antigens remain unknown. Sequenced with the Oncomine TCR Beta short-read assay was DNA taken from cultured CD4+ T cells. Each CDR3 protein gets one entry after TCRdb re-called the PCR reads with MiXCR. The data contain fewer than 20,000 distinct CDR3 sequences, 40% of them singletons. Specimen: CD4+ T cells from blood, cultured in vitro. These receptors were collected from a human donor who had recovered from COVID-19.

This chain uses TRBV2 with TRBJ2-4; 8 positions match TRBD1. The V gene end was trimmed by 3 bases and the J gene end by 1 base; junction bases not matched to a gene: 5. The CDR3 is made up of 16 amino acids. The germline gives CDR1 SNHLY, CDR2 FYNNEI. The CDR3 DNA is TGTGCCAGCAGTGAGCAGGGGGCTGTGGCCAAAAACATTCAGTACTTC. As protein: CASSEQGAVAKNIQYF. The variable domain in full, completed from reference TRBV2 and TRBJ2-4, reads EPEVTQTPSHQVTQMGQEVILRCVPISNHLYFYWYRQILGQKVEFLVSFYNNEISEKSEIFDDQFSVERPDGSNFTLKIRSTKLEDSAMYFCASSEQGAVAKNIQYFGAGTRLSVL.

This clonotype was recorded a few times. The rearrangement links TRBV19 to TRBJ1-1; 11 bases align to TRBD1. J was trimmed by 5 bases and V by 7 bases; bases with no gene match: 9. The CDR3 has 15 amino acids. Looked up from germline, CDR1 is LNHDA and CDR2 is SQIVND (reference sequence). The CDR3 sequence is CASTLLGTGGTEAFF. DNA for the CDR3: TGTGCCAGTACCCTGCTCGGGACAGGGGGAACTGAAGCTTTCTTT.

The rearrangement joins TRBV5-1 to TRBJ1-5; TRBD1 matches 7 bases. The CDR3 length is 15 residues. CDR1 and CDR2 from the germline V gene are SGHRS and YFSETQ. V was pared by 4 bases and J by 1 base, with 5 bases of the junction left unmatched. The CDR3 DNA follows: TGCGCCAGCAGCCCGACAGGGACGAGCAATCAGCCCCAGCATTTT. This sequence encodes CASSPTGTSNQPQHF. Together with reference TRBV5-1 and TRBJ1-5, the CDR3 gives the full variable domain: KAGVTQTPRYLIKTRGQQVTLSCSPISGHRSVSWYQQTPGQGLQFLFEYFSETQRNKGNFPGRFSGRQFSNSRSEMNVSTLELGDSALYLCASSPTGTSNQPQHFGDGTRLSIL.

The chain uses TRBV28 and TRBJ1-6; weak D call: TRBD1 (5 bases). V was cut by 7 bases and J by 2 bases, with 21 bases left in between. This CDR3 contains 18 residues. The germline V gene has CDR1 MDHEN and CDR2 SYDVKM. CDR3 in amino acids: CASMVGYQGGTYNSPLHF. CDR3 coding DNA: TGTGCCAGCATGGTGGGGTATCAGGGAGGAACCTATAATTCACCCCTCCACTTT.

This clonotype was seen more than once but under ten times. The chain combines TRBV15 with TRBJ2-7, with 8 bases that match TRBD2. The CDR3 is 15 residues long. Germline trimming cut 1 base from V and 3 bases from J; bases unmatched to any gene: 5. CDR1 and CDR2 from the germline V gene are LNHNV and YYDKDF (reference sequence). CDR3 loop: CATSRAFRGGYEQYF. The CDR3 DNA is TGTGCCACCAGCAGAGCCTTTCGGGGGGGCTACGAGCAGTACTTC. Drawing the rest from reference TRBV15 and TRBJ2-7, the complete variable domain is DAMVIQNPRYQVTQFGKPVTLSCSQTLNHNVMYWYQQKSSQAPKLLFHYYDKDFNNEADTPDNFQSRRPNTSFCFLDIRSPGLGDTAMYLCATSRAFRGGYEQYFGPGTRLTVT.

The chain joins TRBV19 to TRBJ1-3; 10 bases fit TRBD1. The CDR3 contains 13 residues. CDR1 is LNHDA and CDR2 is SQIVND in the germline V gene (reference sequence). V was pared by 6 bases and J by 5 bases, with 1 base of the junction left unmatched. The CDR3 sequence is CASRTGGRNTIYF. CDR3 DNA: TGTGCCAGTAGGACAGGGGGCCGAAACACCATATATTTT.

The V gene is TRBV11-1, the J gene TRBJ2-2; 8 bases agree with TRBD2. The germline gives CDR1 SGHAT, CDR2 FQDESV (reference sequence). J was trimmed by 0 bases and V by 3 bases; bases with no gene match: 3. The CDR3 is 16 amino acids. This chain's CDR3 is CASSFTAGANTGELFF. In DNA form, the CDR3 reads TGTGCCAGCAGCTTTACAGCGGGAGCGAACACCGGGGAGCTGTTTTTT.

The chain uses TRBV5-1 and TRBJ2-3; a weak D match, TRBD1 (5 bases). CDR3 length equals 16 residues. With 0 bases removed from V and 6 bases from J, the gap between germline ends came to 17 bases. CDR1 is SGHRS, CDR2 YFSETQ, per germline. The CDR3 loop reads CASSLAIPQAVDTQYF. The CDR3 DNA follows: TGCGCCAGCAGCTTGGCTATTCCACAGGCGGTCGATACGCAGTATTTT.

This chain uses TRBV4-1 with TRBJ2-5, with a possible D match to TRBD2 (5 bases). Per the germline V gene, CDR1 is MGHRA and CDR2 is YSYEKL. The CDR3 totals 15 residues. V shed 3 bases and J shed 2 bases, with 13 bases lying between them. The DNA of the CDR3 is TGCGCCAGCAGCCACGCAGACTATGCTCAAGAGACCCAGTACTTC. Its protein product is CASSHADYAQETQYF.

The chain combines TRBV7-2 with TRBJ2-6; D not certain. The CDR3 is made up of 15 amino acids. Trimming took off 2 bases at V and 2 bases at J, with 7 bases between the two ends. Germline CDR1 SGHTA, CDR2 FQGNSA. The CDR3 nucleotides read TGTGCCAGCAGCTTACGAATAACTGGGGCCAACGTCCTGACTTTC. This gives the protein CASSLRITGANVLTF.

The chain combines TRBV20-1 with TRBJ2-1; weak D call: TRBD1 (5 bases). Trimming left V 6 bases short and J 7 bases short, with 19 bases between. Germline CDR1 and CDR2: DFQATT and SNEGSKA (reference sequence). The CDR3 runs to 14 residues. DNA of the CDR3: TGCAGTGCGGCCAGGGTTCCCTCTACAAATGAGCAGTTCTTC. It encodes CSAARVPSTNEQFF.

The V and J genes are TRBV2 and TRBJ2-1, with TRBD1 matching 10 bases. Unmatched junction bases numbered 2, after V lost 6 bases and J lost 3 bases. This CDR3 has 14 residues. Germline V gives CDR1 SNHLY, CDR2 FYNNEI. The CDR3 DNA reads as TGTGCCAGCAGGGACAGGGGGATCTACAATGAGCAGTTCTTC. Translating gives CASRDRGIYNEQFF.

V usage is TRBV7-2 and J usage is TRBJ2-6; no clear D. V dropped 7 bases and J dropped 0 bases, with 7 bases sitting between them. Germline loops: CDR1 SGHTA, CDR2 FQGNSA. The CDR3 extends over 14 amino acids. The CDR3 coding sequence is TGTGCCAGCAACCCAGTCTCTGGGGCCAACGTCCTGACTTTC. The encoded protein is CASNPVSGANVLTF.

The chain joins TRBV6-1 to TRBJ2-5; no clear D gene. Between the trimmed V and J ends, which lost 8 bases and 0 bases, there was a span of 10 bases. This CDR3 has 13 amino acids. CDR1 and CDR2 (germline): MNHNS, SASEGT. Written as DNA, the CDR3 is TGTGCCAGCCAGGCAGTGTACCAAGAGACCCAGTACTTC. Translation: CASQAVYQETQYF.

The chain couples TRBV20-1 to TRBJ2-7; D is possibly TRBD1 or TRBD2 (6 bases each). The CDR3 is made up of 13 amino acids. Trimming shortened V by 6 bases and J by 0 bases, and 12 bases separated the two germline ends. Germline CDR1 reads DFQATT; CDR2 reads SNEGSKA (reference sequence). The chain's CDR3 is CSARGLNSYEQYF. CDR3 DNA sequence: TGCAGTGCCAGGGGACTCAACTCCTACGAGCAGTACTTC.

This clonotype has just a few counts. The V gene is TRBV2, the J gene TRBJ1-5; 8 bases are shared with TRBD1. CDR1 and CDR2 from the germline V gene are SNHLY and FYNNEI. The CDR3 extends over 17 amino acids. After removal of 5 bases from V and 1 base from J, the junction contained 10 bases not matched to a gene. CDR3 sequence: CASSSGQGLLSNQPQHF. CDR3 bases: TGTGCCAGCAGTTCAGGACAGGGCCTATTAAGCAATCAGCCCCAGCATTTT.

In its sample, this clonotype was seen a few times. V gene TRBV11-2 combines with J gene TRBJ2-7; 8 bases map to TRBD1. V shed 5 bases, J shed 6 bases, and the junction held 9 bases outside the gene matches. The CDR3 totals 14 residues. Per germline, CDR1 SGHAT and CDR2 FQNNGV. The CDR3 reads CASSPTNDRGEQYF. The CDR3 region has the DNA TGTGCCAGCAGCCCGACGAACGACAGGGGCGAGCAGTACTTC.